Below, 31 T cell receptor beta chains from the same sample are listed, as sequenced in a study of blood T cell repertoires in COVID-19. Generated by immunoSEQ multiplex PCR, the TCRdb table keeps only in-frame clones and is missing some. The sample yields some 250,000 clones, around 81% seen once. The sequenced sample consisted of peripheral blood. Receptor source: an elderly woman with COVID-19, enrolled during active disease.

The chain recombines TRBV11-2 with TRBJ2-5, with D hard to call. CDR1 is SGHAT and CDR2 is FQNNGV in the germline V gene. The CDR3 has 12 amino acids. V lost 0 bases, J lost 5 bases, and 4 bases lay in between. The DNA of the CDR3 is TGTGCCAGCAGCTTAGATCGGGAGACCCAGTACTTC. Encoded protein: CASSLDRETQYF.

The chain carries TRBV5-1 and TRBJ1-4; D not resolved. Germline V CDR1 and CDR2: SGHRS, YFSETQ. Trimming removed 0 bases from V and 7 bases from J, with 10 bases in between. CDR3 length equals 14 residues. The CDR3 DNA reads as TGCGCCAGCAGCTTGGATCCCGGGAGTGAAAAACTGTTTTTT. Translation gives CASSLDPGSEKLFF.

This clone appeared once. The CDR3 DNA reads TGTGCCAGCTCACCTACAGGGGTGATCGTCTATGGCTACACCTTC. Translated: CASSPTGVIVYGYTF. The V call is TRBV18, the J call TRBJ1-2; 7 bases map to TRBD1. V was pared by 3 bases and J by 4 bases, with 8 bases of the junction left unmatched. The CDR3 consists of 15 residues. Germline CDR1 and CDR2: KGHSH and LQKENI.

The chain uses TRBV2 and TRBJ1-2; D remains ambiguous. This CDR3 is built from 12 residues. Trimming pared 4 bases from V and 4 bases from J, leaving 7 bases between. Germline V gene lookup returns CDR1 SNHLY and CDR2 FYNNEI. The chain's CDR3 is CASSVTGYGYTF. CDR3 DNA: TGTGCCAGCAGTGTAACGGGCTATGGCTACACCTTC. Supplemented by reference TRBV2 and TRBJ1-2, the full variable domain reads EPEVTQTPSHQVTQMGQEVILRCVPISNHLYFYWYRQILGQKVEFLVSFYNNEISEKSEIFDDQFSVERPDGSNFTLKIRSTKLEDSAMYFCASSVTGYGYTFGSGTRLTVV.

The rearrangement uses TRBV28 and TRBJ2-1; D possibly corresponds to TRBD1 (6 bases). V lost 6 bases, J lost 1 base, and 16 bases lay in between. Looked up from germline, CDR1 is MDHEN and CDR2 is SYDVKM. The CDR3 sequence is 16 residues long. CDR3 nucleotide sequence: TGTGCCAGCAGCCCCTGGGGGCCCATTTCCTACAATGAGCAGTTCTTC. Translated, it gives CASSPWGPISYNEQFF.

Here the CDR3 DNA reads TGTGCCAGCAGCTTCGGGGGGCGGTTGGATGAAGCTTTCTTT. It specifies CASSFGGRLDEAFF. The V call is TRBV7-3, the J call TRBJ1-1; the D gene is possibly TRBD1 (6 bases). This CDR3 region has 14 residues. Germline V CDR1 and CDR2: SGHTA, FQGTGA. With 3 bases removed from V and 7 bases from J, the gap between germline ends came to 15 bases.

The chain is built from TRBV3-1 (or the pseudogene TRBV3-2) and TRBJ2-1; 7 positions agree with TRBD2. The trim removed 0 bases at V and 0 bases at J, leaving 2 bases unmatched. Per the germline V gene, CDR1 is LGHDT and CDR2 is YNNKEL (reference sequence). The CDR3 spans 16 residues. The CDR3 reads CASSQELAYSYNEQFF. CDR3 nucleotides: TGTGCCAGCAGCCAAGAACTAGCGTACTCCTACAATGAGCAGTTCTTC.

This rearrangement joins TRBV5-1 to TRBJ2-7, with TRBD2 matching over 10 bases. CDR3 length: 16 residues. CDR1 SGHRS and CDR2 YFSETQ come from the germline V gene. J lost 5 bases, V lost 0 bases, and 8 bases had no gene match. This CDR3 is CASSLGSGLARNEQYF. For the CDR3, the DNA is TGCGCCAGCAGCTTGGGGTCGGGACTAGCGCGCAACGAGCAGTACTTC.

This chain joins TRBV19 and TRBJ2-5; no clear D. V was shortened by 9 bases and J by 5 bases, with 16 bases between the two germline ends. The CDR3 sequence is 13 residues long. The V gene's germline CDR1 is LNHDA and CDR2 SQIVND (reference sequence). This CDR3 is CASDRPVRETQYF. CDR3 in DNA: TGTGCCAGCGACCGACCGGTCAGGGAGACCCAGTACTTC.

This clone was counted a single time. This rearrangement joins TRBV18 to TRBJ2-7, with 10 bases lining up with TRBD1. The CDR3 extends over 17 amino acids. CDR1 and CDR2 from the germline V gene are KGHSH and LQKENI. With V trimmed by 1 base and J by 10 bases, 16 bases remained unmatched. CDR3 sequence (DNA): TGTGCCAGCTCACCACGGGTGGCCGGGACAGGGGTAACGAGTCAGTACTTC. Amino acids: CASSPRVAGTGVTSQYF.

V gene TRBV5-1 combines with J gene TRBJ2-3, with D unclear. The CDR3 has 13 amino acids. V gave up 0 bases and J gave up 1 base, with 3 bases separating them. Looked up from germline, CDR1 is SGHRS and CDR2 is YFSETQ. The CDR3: CASSLVGTDTQYF. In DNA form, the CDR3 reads TGCGCCAGCAGCTTGGTAGGCACAGATACGCAGTATTTT.

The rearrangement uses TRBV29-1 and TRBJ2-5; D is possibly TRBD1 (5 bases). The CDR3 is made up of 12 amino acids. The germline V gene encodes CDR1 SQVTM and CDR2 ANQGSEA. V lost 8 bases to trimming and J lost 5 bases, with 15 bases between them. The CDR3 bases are TGCAGCTCAGGGCAGTACCGGGAGACCCAGTACTTC. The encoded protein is CSSGQYRETQYF.

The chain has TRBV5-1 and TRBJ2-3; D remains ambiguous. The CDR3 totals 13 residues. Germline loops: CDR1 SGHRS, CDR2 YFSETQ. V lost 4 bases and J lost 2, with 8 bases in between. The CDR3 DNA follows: TGCGCCAGCAGCCCGACATCCACAGATACGCAGTATTTT. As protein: CASSPTSTDTQYF.

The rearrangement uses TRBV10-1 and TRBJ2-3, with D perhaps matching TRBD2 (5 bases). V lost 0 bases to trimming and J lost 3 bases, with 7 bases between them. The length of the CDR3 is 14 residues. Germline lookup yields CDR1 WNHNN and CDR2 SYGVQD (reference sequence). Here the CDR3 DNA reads TGCGCCAGCAGTGAGTCGGAGGAGACAGATACGCAGTATTTT. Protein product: CASSESEETDTQYF.

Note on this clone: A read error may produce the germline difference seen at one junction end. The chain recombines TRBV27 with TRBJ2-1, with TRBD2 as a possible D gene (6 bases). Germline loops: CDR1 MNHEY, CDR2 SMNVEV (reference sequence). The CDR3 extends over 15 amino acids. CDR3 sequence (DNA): TGTGCCAGCAGTCTATCAAATTTCGGGGGTAATGAGCAGTTCTTC. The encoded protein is CASSLSNFGGNEQFF.

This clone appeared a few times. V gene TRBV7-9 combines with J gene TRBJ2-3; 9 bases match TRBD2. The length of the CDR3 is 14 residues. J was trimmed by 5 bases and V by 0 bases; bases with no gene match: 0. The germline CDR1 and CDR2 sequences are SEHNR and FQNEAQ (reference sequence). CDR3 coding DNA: TGTGCCAGCAGCTTAGCAGCGGGGGGAGATACGCAGTATTTT. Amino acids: CASSLAAGGDTQYF.

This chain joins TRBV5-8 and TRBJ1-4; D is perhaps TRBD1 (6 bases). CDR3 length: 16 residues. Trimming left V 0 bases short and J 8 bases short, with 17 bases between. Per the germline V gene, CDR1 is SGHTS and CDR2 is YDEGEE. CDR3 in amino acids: CASSLGPPVGAEKLFF. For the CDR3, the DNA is TGTGCCAGCAGCTTGGGTCCCCCTGTGGGGGCCGAAAAACTGTTTTTT.

CDR3 nucleotide sequence: TGTGCCATCAGTAGCCCCCGGGCAGGGGGAAACGCCGATCCTTACACAGATACGCAGTATTTT. This sequence encodes CAISSPRAGGNADPYTDTQYF. V and J are TRBV10-3 and TRBJ2-3; the match to TRBD1 covers 7 bases. Germline CDR1 reads ENHRY; CDR2 reads SYGVKD. This CDR3 is 21 amino acids long. Germline trimming cut 5 bases from V and 2 bases from J; bases unmatched to any gene: 25.

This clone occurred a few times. The CDR3 DNA reads TGTGCCAGCAGTTACCGACAGGCGTCGAACACTGAAGCTTTCTTT. This sequence encodes CASSYRQASNTEAFF. The rearrangement uses TRBV27 and TRBJ1-1, with a possible D match to TRBD1 (6 bases). Germline V gene lookup returns CDR1 MNHEY and CDR2 SMNVEV (reference sequence). CDR3 length: 15 amino acids. Deletions cut 4 bases from V and 1 base from J, with 13 bases between.

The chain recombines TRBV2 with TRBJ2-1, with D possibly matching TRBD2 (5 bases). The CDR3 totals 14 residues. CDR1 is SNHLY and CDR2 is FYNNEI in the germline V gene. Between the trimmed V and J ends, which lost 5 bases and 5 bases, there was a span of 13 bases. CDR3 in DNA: TGTGCCAGCAGTTTTACTAGTACCCACAATGAGCAGTTCTTC. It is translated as CASSFTSTHNEQFF.

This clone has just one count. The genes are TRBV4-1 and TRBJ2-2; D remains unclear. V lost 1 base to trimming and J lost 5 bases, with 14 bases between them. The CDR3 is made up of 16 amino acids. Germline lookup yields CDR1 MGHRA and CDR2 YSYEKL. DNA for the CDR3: TGCGCCAGCAGCCAAGTGTCGCCTTCTCAGACCGGGGAGCTGTTTTTT. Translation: CASSQVSPSQTGELFF.

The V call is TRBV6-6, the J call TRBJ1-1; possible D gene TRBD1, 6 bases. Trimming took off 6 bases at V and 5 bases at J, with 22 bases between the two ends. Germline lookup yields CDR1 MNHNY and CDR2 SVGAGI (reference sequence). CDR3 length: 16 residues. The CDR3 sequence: CASSSQGHEGATEAFF. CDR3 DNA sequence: TGTGCCAGCAGCTCGCAGGGGCATGAAGGGGCGACTGAAGCTTTCTTT.

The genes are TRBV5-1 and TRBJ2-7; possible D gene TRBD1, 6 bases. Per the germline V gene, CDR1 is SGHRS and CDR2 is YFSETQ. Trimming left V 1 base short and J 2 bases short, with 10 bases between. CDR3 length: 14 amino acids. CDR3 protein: CASSLTGTTYEQYF. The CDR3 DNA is TGCGCCAGCAGCTTGACAGGGACAACCTACGAGCAGTACTTC.

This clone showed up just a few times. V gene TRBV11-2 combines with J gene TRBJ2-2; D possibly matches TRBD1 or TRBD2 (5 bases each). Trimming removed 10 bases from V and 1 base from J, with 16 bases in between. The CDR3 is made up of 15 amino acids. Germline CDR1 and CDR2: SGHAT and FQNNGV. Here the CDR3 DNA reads TGTGCCACCAGAGGGGCAGTGGGGAACACCGGGGAGCTGTTTTTT. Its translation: CATRGAVGNTGELFF.

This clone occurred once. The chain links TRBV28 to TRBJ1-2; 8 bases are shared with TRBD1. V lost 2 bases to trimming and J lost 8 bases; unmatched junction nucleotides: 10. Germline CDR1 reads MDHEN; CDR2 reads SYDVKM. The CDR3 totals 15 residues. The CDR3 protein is CASSLGWSGGRGYTF. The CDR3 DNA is TGTGCCAGCAGTTTAGGGTGGTCAGGGGGCAGGGGCTACACCTTC.

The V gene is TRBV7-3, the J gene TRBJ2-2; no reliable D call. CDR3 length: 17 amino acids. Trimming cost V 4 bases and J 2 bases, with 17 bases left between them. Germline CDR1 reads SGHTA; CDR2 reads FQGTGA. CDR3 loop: CASSSQPATSNTGELFF. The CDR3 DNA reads TGTGCCAGCAGCTCACAGCCGGCCACATCTAACACCGGGGAGCTGTTTTTT.

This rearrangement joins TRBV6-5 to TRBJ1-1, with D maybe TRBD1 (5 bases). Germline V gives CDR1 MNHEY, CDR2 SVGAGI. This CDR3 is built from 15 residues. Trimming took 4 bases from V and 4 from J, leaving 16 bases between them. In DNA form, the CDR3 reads TGTGCCAGCAGTTCCCTACAGGTTCGCCCCACTGAAGCTTTCTTT. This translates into CASSSLQVRPTEAFF.

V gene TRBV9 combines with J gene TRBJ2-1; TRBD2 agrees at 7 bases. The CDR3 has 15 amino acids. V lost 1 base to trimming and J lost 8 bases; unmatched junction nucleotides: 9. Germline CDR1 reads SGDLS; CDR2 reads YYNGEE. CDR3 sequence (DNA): TGTGCCAGCAGCGTATACGGGGGGAAGAGGGATGAGCAGTTCTTC. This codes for CASSVYGGKRDEQFF.

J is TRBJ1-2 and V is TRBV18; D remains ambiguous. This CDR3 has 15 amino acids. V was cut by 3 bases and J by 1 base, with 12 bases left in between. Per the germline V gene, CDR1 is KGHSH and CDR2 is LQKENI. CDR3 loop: CASSPQDALNYGYTF. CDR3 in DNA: TGTGCCAGCTCACCCCAGGATGCCCTTAACTATGGCTACACCTTC.

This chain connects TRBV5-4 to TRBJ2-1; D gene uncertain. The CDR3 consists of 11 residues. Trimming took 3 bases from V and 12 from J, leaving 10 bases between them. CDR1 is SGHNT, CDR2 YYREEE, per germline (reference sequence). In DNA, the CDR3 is TGTGCCAGCAGCTCTAATCAGCGGCAGTTCTTC. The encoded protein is CASSSNQRQFF.

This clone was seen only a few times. The CDR3 DNA sequence: TGTGCCAGCAGTTACTCAGGAGGGCTCGGTAATTCACCCCTCCACTTT. This translates into CASSYSGGLGNSPLHF. The chain is built from TRBV6-5 and TRBJ1-6; D is unresolved. Germline CDR1 MNHEY, CDR2 SVGAGI. The length of the CDR3 is 16 residues. With 0 bases removed from V and 6 bases from J, the gap between germline ends came to 12 bases.